This TCR beta chain comes out of a study of cytomegalovirus exposure and HLA in healthy donors. This PCR relied on a set of 60 Vbeta primers and 13 Jbeta primers. Assay: immunoSEQ multiplex PCR; the TCRdb copy retains only in-frame clones and omits some. Among 150,000 to 200,000 clones listed, around 81% were seen once. General study findings and limits: Equally common other TCR beta chains were less clonally expanded than HLA-associated ones, a later analysis found. The authors later linked a missense DCLRE1C variant to TCR beta V- and J-gene trimming. Researchers reported from a later analysis that most CMV-associated TCR beta chains appeared HLA-restricted. Some highly shared sequence variants likely arose as a pipeline artifact.

Germline V gives CDR1 SSHAT, CDR2 FNYEAQ (reference sequence). CDR3 length: 13 residues. This clone was seen only once. Its cognate antigen is unknown. At one end, the junction sequence differs from germline, possibly due to a read error. The V call is TRBV7-7, the J call TRBJ2-7; tentatively, D is TRBD1 (5 bases). Sequencing used PBMCs. The origin of this receptor is a woman aged 18 to 35 in good health and CMV-seropositive. The CDR3 nucleotides read TGTGCTAGCAGCCCCGGACAAACCTACGAGCAGTACTTC. It encodes CASSPGQTYEQYF. Variable domain in full (rest from reference TRBV7-7 and TRBJ2-7): GAGVSQSPRYKVTKRGQDVTLRCDPISSHATLYWYQQALGQGPEFLTYFNYEAQPDKSGLPSDRFSAERPEGSISTLTIQRTEQRDSAMYRCASSPGQTYEQYFGPGTRLTVT.